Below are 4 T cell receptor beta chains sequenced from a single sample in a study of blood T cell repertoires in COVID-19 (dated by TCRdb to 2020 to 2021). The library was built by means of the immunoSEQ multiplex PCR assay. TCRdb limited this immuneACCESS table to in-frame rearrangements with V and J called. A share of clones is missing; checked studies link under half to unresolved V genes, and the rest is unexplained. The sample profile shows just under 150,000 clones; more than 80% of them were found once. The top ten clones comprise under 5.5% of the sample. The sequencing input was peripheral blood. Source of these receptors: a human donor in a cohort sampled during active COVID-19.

CDR3 DNA sequence: TGCAGCGTGGGAAGCCCCGGACTAGCGGGGGGGCTTCGGGAGACCCAGTACTTC. Translation: CSVGSPGLAGGLRETQYF. This chain connects TRBV29-1 to TRBJ2-5; 15 bases are a match to TRBD2. The CDR3 has 18 amino acids. Germline CDR1 is SQVTM and CDR2 is ANQGSEA. With V trimmed by 6 bases and J by 5 bases, 16 bases remained unmatched.

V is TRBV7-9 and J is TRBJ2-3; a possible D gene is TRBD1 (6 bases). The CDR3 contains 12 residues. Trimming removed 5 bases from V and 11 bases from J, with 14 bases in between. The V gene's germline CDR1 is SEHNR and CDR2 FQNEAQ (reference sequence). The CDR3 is CASSQGHRKQYF. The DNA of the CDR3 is TGTGCCAGCAGCCAGGGACACCGCAAGCAGTATTTT.

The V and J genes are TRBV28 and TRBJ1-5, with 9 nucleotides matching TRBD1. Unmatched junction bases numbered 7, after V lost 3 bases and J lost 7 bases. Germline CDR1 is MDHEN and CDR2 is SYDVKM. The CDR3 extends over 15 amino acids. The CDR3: CASSFSTGGRQPQHF. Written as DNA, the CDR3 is TGTGCCAGCAGTTTCTCTACAGGGGGCAGGCAGCCCCAGCATTTT.

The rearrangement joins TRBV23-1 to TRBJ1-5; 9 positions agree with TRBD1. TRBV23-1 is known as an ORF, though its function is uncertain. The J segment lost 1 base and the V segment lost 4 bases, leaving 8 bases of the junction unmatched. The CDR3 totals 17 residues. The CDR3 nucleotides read TGCGCCAGCAGTCGTCGGGACAGGGAATTGAGCAATCAGCCCCAGCATTTT. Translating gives CASSRRDRELSNQPQHF.